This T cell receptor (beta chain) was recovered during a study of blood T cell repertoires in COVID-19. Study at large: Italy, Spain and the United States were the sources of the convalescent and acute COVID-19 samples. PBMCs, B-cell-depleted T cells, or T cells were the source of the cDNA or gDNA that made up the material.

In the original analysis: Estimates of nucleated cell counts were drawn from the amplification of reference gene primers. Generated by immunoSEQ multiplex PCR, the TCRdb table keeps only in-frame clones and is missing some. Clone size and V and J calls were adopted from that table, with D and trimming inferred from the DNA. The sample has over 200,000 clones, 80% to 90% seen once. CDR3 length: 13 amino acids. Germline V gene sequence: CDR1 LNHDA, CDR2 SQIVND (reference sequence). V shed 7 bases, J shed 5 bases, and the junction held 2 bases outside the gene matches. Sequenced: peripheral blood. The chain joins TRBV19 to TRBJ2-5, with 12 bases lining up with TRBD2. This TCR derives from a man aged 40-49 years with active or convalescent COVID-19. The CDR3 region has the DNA TGTGCCAGTACAACTAGCGGGAGGGAGACCCAGTACTTC. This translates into CASTTSGRETQYF. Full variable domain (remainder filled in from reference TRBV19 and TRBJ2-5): DGGITQSPKYLFRKEGQNVTLSCEQNLNHDAMYWYRQDPGQGLRLIYYSQIVNDFQKGDIAEGYSVSREKKESFPLTVTSAQKNPTAFYLCASTTSGRETQYFGPGTRLLVL.